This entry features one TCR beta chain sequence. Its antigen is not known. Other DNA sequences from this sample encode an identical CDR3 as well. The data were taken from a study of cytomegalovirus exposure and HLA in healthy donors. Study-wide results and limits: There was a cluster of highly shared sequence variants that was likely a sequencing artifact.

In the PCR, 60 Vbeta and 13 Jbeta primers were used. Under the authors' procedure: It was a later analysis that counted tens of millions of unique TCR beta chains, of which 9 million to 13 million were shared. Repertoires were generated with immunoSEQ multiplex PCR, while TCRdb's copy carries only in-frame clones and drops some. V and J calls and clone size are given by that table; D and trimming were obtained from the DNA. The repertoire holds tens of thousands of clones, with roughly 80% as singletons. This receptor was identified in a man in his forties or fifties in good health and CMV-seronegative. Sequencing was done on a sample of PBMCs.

The CDR3 DNA reads as TGTGCCAGCAGCTTACAGGGCGTCGACGAGCAGTACTTC. Translating gives CASSLQGVDEQYF. This chain joins TRBV7-2 and TRBJ2-7; a possible D gene is TRBD1 (5 bases). The CDR3 totals 13 residues. V was trimmed by 2 bases and J by 5 bases, leaving 10 bases between them. Germline CDR1 and CDR2: SGHTA and FQGNSA.